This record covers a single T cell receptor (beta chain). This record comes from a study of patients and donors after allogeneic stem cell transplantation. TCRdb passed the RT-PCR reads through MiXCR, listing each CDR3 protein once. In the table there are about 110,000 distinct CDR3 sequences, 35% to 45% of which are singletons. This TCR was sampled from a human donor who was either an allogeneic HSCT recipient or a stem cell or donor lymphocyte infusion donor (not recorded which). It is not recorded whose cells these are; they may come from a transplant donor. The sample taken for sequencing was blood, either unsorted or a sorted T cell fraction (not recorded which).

The CDR3 spells CASSPTNYGYTF. DNA of the CDR3: TGTGCCAGCAGCCCAACTAACTATGGCTACACCTTC. The V gene is TRBV7-8, the J gene TRBJ1-2; D not certain. Looked up from germline, CDR1 is SGHVS and CDR2 is FQNEAQ. The CDR3 contains 12 residues. Deletions cut 5 bases from V and 0 bases from J, with 4 bases between.